In this sample, the clone carrying this TCR beta chain turned up many times. Antigen unknown. The data originate from a study of T cells in Graves' hyperthyroidism and ophthalmopathy. Study-level background: Sampling of peripheral blood happened at initial diagnosis, prior to any treatment.

Authors of the study amplified TCR beta CDR3 regions from RNA transcripts. HTBI primers were employed in a first-round RT-PCR of the TCR CDR3. From the multiplex PCR reads, TCRdb called clonotypes with MiXCR, one entry per CDR3 protein. There are approximately 520,000 distinct CDR3 sequences in the sample; around 21% occur only once, and around 27% lies in the top ten. Whole-study results and caveats: Most expanded thyroid clonotypes above 0.001 also appeared in blood. Ophthalmopathy was model-predicted a median about 6 months pre-onset. Classification by a 13 V-J model distinguished ophthalmopathy from stable hyperthyroidism.

V was clipped by 5 bases and J by 4 bases; unmatched bases: 7. Looked up from germline, CDR1 is MNHEY and CDR2 is SVGEGT. The CDR3 has 18 amino acids. This TCR came from a man aged 18 to 29 with Graves' hyperthyroidism. Sequencing was done on a sample of blood. This sequence joins TRBV6-2 or TRBV6-3 and TRBJ2-2, with 16 bases that match TRBD2. CDR3 region: CASSPGLAGGPSTGELFF. DNA of the CDR3: TGTGCCAGCAGTCCGGGACTAGCGGGGGGGCCTAGCACCGGGGAGCTGTTTTTT.